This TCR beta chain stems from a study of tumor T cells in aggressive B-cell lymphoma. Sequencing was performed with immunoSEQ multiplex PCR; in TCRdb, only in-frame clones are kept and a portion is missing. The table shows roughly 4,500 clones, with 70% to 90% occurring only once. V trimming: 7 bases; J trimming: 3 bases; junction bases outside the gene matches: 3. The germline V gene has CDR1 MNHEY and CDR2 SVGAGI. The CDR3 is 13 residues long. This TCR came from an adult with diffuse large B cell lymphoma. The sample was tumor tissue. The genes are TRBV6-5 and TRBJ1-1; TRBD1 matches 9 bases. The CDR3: CASKDRGHTEAFF. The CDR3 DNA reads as TGTGCCAGCAAGGACAGGGGCCACACTGAAGCTTTCTTT.